This TCR beta chain was recovered during a study of T cells in Graves' hyperthyroidism and ophthalmopathy. Overall study context: Peripheral blood sampling occurred at initial diagnosis, before any treatment. General observations from the study: Appearing also in blood were most of the thyroid clonotypes expanded above 0.001.

Germline V CDR1 and CDR2: SGHRS, YFSETQ. The CDR3 is 16 residues long. V was pared by 4 bases and J by 1 base, with 4 bases of the junction left unmatched. There were TCR beta CDR3 regions amplified from RNA transcripts. HTBI primers were used for first-round RT-PCR of the TCR CDR3. One entry per CDR3 protein results from TCRdb running MiXCR on the multiplex PCR reads. Of about 640,000 distinct CDR3 sequences in the sample, about a fifth were seen once. Ophthalmopathy patients had Clinical Activity Score at least 3, NOSPECS grade at least 4, duration under 3 months. It was uncontrolled infection, other autoimmune disease, pregnancy or lactation that excluded patients. This clonotype was seen more than once but under ten times. What it recognizes is unknown.

The gene calls are TRBV5-1 and TRBJ2-2; 10 positions agree with TRBD2. This receptor was obtained from a man younger than 45 with Graves' ophthalmopathy. The sequencing input was blood. Here the CDR3 reads CASSRWTSGNTGELFF. The CDR3 region has the DNA TGCGCCAGCAGCCGCTGGACTAGCGGGAACACCGGGGAGCTGTTTTTT.